These T cell receptor beta chains were read from a single sample in a study of cytomegalovirus exposure and HLA in healthy donors. Repertoires were generated with immunoSEQ multiplex PCR, while TCRdb's copy carries only in-frame clones and drops some. The table lists fewer than 150,000 clones, under 80% of them singletons. The specimen was PBMCs. Receptors were obtained from a male donor in good health and CMV-seronegative. CDR3s include the opening cysteine and the closing phenylalanine or tryptophan. Each record gives: D gene, clone size, V gene, J gene, CDR3 protein, CDR3 DNA. The D gene is left open where the match is weak. A clone size is listed for some rows: how often the clone was seen (once, few, many), or a class if it is expanded.

>NA|NA|TRBV4-2|TRBJ1-5
CASSHYSNQPQHF
TGTGCCAGCAGCCACTATAGCAATCAGCCCCAGCATTTT
>NA|NA|TRBV9|TRBJ2-1
CASSVIRAGYNEQFF
TGTGCCAGCAGCGTAATCCGGGCAGGGTACAATGAGCAGTTCTTC
>TRBD1|few|TRBV4-1|TRBJ1-1
CASSRLQGATEAFF
TGCGCCAGCAGCCGGCTTCAGGGGGCGACTGAAGCTTTCTTT
>NA|NA|TRBV9|TRBJ2-7
CASSVGVPSGEQYF
TGTGCCAGCAGCGTAGGGGTCCCCTCGGGGGAGCAGTACTTC
>NA|NA|TRBV30|TRBJ1-1
CAWGELRGTEAFF
TGTGCCTGGGGTGAGCTGAGAGGCACTGAAGCTTTCTTT
>TRBD2|few|TRBV7-3|TRBJ2-2
CASSSQRGGITGELFF
TGTGCCAGCAGCTCCCAACGGGGGGGCATCACCGGGGAGCTGTTTTTT
>TRBD2|once|TRBV7-2|TRBJ2-1
CASSGLAGVYEQFF
TGTGCCAGCAGTGGCCTAGCGGGAGTCTATGAGCAGTTCTTC
>TRBD1|NA|TRBV6-5|TRBJ2-7
CASSRQGDEQYF
TGTGCCAGCAGTCGACAGGGGGACGAGCAGTACTTC
>NA|NA|TRBV13|TRBJ2-3
CASSSLRGLSTDTQYF
TGTGCCAGCAGCTCGCTAAGGGGACTTAGCACAGATACGCAGTATTTT
>NA|NA|TRBV10-3|TRBJ2-2
CAISEGLANTGELFF
TGTGCCATCAGTGAAGGACTCGCGAACACCGGGGAGCTGTTTTTT
>NA|few|TRBV4-1|TRBJ1-1
CASSQGSWGGSMNTEAFF
TGCGCCAGCAGCCAAGGTTCCTGGGGAGGGTCAATGAACACTGAAGCTTTCTTT
>TRBD2|NA|TRBV5-1|TRBJ2-7
CASSLGVLAGRAYEQYF
TGCGCCAGCAGCTTGGGCGTACTAGCGGGCCGCGCCTACGAGCAGTACTTC
>TRBD1|NA|TRBV5-4|TRBJ2-7
CASSRLTGASYEQYF
TGTGCCAGCAGCAGGCTGACAGGGGCCTCCTACGAGCAGTACTTC
>NA|NA|TRBV10-3|TRBJ1-2
CAISNPPGGGYTF
TGTGCCATCAGTAACCCCCCCGGGGGAGGCTACACCTTC
>TRBD2|NA|TRBV10-2|TRBJ2-7
CASSGVSGSSYEQYF
TGCGCCAGCAGTGGGGTGAGCGGGAGCTCCTACGAGCAGTACTTC
>NA|NA|TRBV9|TRBJ2-1
CASSEPGVPQGEQFF
TGTGCCAGCAGCGAGCCTGGAGTTCCCCAGGGTGAGCAGTTCTTC
>NA|NA|TRBV4-1|TRBJ2-3
CASSQVGSSGESTDTQYF
TGCGCCAGCAGCCAAGTTGGTTCGTCGGGGGAAAGCACAGATACGCAGTATTTT
>NA|NA|TRBV14|TRBJ1-1
CASSQFFLLPRGGTEAFF
TGTGCCAGCAGCCAATTCTTTCTTTTACCCAGGGGCGGGACTGAAGCTTTCTTT
>TRBD2|NA|TRBV5-1|TRBJ2-7
CASSPGTSGASSYEQYF
TGCGCCAGCAGCCCCGGGACTAGCGGGGCCAGCTCCTACGAGCAGTACTTC
>TRBD2|NA|TRBV27|TRBJ2-7
CASSLSGGGLSEQYF
TGTGCCAGCAGTTTATCTGGGGGAGGGTTGTCCGAGCAGTACTTC
>NA|NA|TRBV20-1|TRBJ1-1
CSATGATEAFF
TGCAGTGCTACAGGGGCTACTGAAGCTTTCTTT
>TRBD2|NA|TRBV25-1|TRBJ2-1
CASTDRLAGPNEQFF
TGTGCCAGCACCGACCGGCTAGCGGGACCCAATGAGCAGTTCTTC